The T cell receptor (beta chain) under discussion was sequenced for a study of OX40 agonist ivuxolimab in advanced cancers. Study-level information: Hepatocellular carcinoma, melanoma, renal cell or head and neck cancer occurred in dose-escalation patients.

Notes on this clone: Its specificity is unknown.

Study-wide results and caveats: The authors also found low normalized T-cell clonal expansion in some nonresponders.

The repertoire was sequenced with immunoSEQ multiplex PCR; TCRdb's copy has only in-frame clones and lacks some. This sample carries about 57,000 clones, 75% to 85% of them seen once, and the ten largest clones take 3% to 3.5%. The CDR3 has 11 amino acids. Germline values: CDR1 DFQATT, CDR2 SNEGSKA (reference sequence). Trimming cost V 5 bases and J 8 bases, with 12 bases left between them. Autoimmune disease history or systemic immunosuppression led to patients being barred. This TCR came from an adult with an advanced solid tumor such as melanoma, head and neck, liver or kidney cancer. The V and J genes are TRBV20-1 and TRBJ1-2; D unresolved. The sequencing used CD4+ or CD8+ T cells sorted from blood, collected in a trial of the OX40 agonist ivuxolimab. CDR3 DNA: TGCAGTGCTGAGAAGGGTCTGGGCTACACCTTC. Its translation: CSAEKGLGYTF.